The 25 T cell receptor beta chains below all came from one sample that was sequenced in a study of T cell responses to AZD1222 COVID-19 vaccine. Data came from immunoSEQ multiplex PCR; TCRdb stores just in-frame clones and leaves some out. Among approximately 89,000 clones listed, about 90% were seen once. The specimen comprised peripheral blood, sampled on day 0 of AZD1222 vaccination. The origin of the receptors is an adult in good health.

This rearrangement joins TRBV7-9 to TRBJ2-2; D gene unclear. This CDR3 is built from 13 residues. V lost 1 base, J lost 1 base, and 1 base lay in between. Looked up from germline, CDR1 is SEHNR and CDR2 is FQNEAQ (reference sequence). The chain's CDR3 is CASSLENTGELFF. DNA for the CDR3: TGTGCCAGCAGCTTAGAGAACACCGGGGAGCTGTTTTTT.

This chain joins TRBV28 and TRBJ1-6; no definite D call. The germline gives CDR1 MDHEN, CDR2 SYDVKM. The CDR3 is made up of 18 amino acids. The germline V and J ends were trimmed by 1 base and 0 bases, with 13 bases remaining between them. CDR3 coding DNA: TGTGCCAGCAGTTTATTTACTACTACAAGCTCCTATAATTCACCCCTCCACTTT. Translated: CASSLFTTTSSYNSPLHF.

CDR3 protein: CASSLGPRGNHEQYF. Written as DNA, the CDR3 is TGTGCCAGCAGTTTGGGCCCTCGGGGTAACCACGAGCAGTACTTC. The chain combines TRBV7-3 with TRBJ2-7, with D perhaps matching TRBD2 (5 bases). The CDR3 totals 15 residues. CDR1 and CDR2 (germline): SGHTA, FQGTGA. The V gene lost 6 bases and the J gene lost 5 bases, with 20 bases spanning the gap. The full variable domain, in which reference TRBV7-3 and TRBJ2-7 provide the parts outside the CDR3, is GAGVSQTPSNKVTEKGKYVELRCDPISGHTALYWYRQSLGQGPEFLIYFQGTGAADDSGLPNDRFFAVRPEGSVSTLKIQRTERGDSAVYLCASSLGPRGNHEQYFGPGTRLTVT.

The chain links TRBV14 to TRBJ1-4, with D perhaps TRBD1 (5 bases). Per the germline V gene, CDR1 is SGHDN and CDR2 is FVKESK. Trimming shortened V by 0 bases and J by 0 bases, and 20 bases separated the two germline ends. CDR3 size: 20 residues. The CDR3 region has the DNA TGTGCCAGCAGCCAAGACAGGGATGGGGTTACAAGCGCAACTAATGAAAAACTGTTTTTT. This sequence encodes CASSQDRDGVTSATNEKLFF.

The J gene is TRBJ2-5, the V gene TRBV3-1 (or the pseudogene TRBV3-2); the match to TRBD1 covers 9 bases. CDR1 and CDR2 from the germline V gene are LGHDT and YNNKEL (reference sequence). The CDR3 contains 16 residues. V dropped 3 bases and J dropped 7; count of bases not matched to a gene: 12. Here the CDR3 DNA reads TGTGCCAGCAGCCAGAACCCACAGGGGGCTTTCGGGACCCAGTACTTC. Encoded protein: CASSQNPQGAFGTQYF.

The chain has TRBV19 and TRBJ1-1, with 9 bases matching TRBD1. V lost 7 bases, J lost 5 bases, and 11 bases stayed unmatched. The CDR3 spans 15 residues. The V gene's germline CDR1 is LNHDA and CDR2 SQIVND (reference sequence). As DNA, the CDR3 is TGTGCCAGTATCCCGGACAGGGGAGTAGTTACTGAAGCTTTCTTT. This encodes CASIPDRGVVTEAFF.

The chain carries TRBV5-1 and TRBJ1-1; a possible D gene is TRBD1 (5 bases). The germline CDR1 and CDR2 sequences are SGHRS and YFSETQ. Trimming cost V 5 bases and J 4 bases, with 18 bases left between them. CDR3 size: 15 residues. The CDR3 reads CASRIGRTPSTEAFF. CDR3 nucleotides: TGCGCCAGCAGAATAGGTCGGACACCGAGCACTGAAGCTTTCTTT.

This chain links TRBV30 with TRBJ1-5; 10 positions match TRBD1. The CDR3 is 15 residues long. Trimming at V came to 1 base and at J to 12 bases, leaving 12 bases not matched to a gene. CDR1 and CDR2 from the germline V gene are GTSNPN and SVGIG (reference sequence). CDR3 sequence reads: CAWSDPGQGFGIQHF. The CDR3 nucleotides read TGTGCCTGGAGTGATCCGGGACAGGGGTTCGGCATCCAGCATTTT.

CDR3 protein: CASSPGRGEQPQHF. CDR3 DNA: TGTGCCAGCAGCCCGGGCAGGGGGGAGCAGCCCCAGCATTTT. The chain uses TRBV11-1 and TRBJ1-5; 7 nucleotides align to TRBD1. The CDR3 runs 14 residues. V was pared by 5 bases and J by 7 bases, with 8 bases of the junction left unmatched. Germline V gene lookup returns CDR1 SGHAT and CDR2 FQDESV (reference sequence).

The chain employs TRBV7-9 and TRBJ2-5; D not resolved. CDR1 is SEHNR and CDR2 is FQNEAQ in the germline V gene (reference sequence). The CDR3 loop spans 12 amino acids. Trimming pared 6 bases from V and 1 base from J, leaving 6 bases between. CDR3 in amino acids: CASRRFQETQYF. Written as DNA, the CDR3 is TGTGCCAGCAGACGGTTCCAAGAGACCCAGTACTTC. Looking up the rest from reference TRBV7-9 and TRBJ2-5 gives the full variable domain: DTGVSQNPRHKITKRGQNVTFRCDPISEHNRLYWYRQTLGQGPEFLTYFQNEAQLEKSRLLSDRFSAERPKGSFSTLEIQRTEQGDSAMYLCASRRFQETQYFGPGTRLLVL.

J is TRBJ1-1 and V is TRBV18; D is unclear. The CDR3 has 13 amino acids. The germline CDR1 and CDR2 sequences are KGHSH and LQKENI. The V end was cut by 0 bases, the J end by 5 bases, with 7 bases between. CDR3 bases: TGTGCCAGCTCACCACCGTCGGTTACTGAAGCTTTCTTT. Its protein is CASSPPSVTEAFF.

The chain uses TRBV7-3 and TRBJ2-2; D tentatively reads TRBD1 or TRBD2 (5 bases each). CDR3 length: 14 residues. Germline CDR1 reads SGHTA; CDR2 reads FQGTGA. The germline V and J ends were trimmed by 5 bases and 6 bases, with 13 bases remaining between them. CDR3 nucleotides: TGTGCCAGCAGCGTGGGGACCCGGGCCGGGGAGCTGTTTTTT. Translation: CASSVGTRAGELFF.

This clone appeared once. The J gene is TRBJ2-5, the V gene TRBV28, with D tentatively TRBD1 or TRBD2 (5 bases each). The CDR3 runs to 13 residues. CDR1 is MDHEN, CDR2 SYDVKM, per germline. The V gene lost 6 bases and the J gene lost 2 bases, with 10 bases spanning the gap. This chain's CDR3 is CASSPGRQETQYF. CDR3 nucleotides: TGTGCCAGCAGCCCGGGACGGCAAGAGACCCAGTACTTC.

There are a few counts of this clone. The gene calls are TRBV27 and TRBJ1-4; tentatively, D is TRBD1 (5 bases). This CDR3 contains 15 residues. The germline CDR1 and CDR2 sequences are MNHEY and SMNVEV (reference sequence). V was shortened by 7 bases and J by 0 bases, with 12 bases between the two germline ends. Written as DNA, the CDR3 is TGTGCCAGCACCCGACAGATTTCAACTAATGAAAAACTGTTTTTT. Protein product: CASTRQISTNEKLFF.

The CDR3 DNA reads TGTGCCAGCAGTGAATTGTGGCGGGAGGCCTACAATGAGCAGTTCTTC. It encodes CASSELWREAYNEQFF. This chain links TRBV2 with TRBJ2-1, with TRBD2 matching over 8 bases. Germline lookup yields CDR1 SNHLY and CDR2 FYNNEI. This CDR3 contains 16 residues. V lost 2 bases to trimming and J lost 2 bases; unmatched junction nucleotides: 5.

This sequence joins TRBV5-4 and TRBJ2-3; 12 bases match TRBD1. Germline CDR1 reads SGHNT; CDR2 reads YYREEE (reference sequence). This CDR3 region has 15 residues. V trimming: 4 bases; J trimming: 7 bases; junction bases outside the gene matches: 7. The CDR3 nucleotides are TGTGCCAGCAGCCACCGGGACAGGGGGCGTCATACGCAGTATTTT. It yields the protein CASSHRDRGRHTQYF. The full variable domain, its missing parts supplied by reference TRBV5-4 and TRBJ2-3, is ETGVTQSPTHLIKTRGQQVTLRCSSQSGHNTVSWYQQALGQGPQFIFQYYREEENGRGNFPPRFSGLQFPNYSSELNVNALELDDSALYLCASSHRDRGRHTQYFGPGTRLTVL.

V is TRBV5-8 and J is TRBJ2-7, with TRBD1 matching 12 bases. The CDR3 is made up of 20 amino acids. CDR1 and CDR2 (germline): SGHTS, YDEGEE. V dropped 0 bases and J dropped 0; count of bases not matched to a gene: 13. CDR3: CASSLGGRDRGLWSSYEQYF. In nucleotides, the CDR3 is TGTGCCAGCAGCTTGGGGGGCCGGGACAGGGGGCTTTGGAGCTCCTACGAGCAGTACTTC.

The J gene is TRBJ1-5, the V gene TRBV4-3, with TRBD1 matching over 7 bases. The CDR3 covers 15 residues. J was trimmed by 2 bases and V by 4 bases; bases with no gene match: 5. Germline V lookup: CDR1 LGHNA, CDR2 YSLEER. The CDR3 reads CASSPYRGRNQPQHF. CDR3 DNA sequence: TGCGCCAGCAGCCCTTACAGGGGCCGCAATCAGCCCCAGCATTTT.

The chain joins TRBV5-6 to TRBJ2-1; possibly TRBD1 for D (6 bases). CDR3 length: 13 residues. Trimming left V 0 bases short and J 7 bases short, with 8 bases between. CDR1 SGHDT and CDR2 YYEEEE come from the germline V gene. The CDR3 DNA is TGTGCCAGCAGCTTGGACAGGGTGAATGAGCAGTTCTTC. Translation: CASSLDRVNEQFF.

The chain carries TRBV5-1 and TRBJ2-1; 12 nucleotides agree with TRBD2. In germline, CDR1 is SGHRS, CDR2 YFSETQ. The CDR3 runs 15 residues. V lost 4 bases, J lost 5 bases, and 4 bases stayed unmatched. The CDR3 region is CASSPTSGSDNEQFF. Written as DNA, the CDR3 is TGCGCCAGCAGCCCGACTAGCGGGAGTGACAATGAGCAGTTCTTC.

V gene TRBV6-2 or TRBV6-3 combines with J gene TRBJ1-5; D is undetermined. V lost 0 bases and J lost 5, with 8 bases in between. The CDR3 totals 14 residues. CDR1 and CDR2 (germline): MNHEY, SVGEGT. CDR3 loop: CASSYSEGYQPQHF. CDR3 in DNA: TGTGCCAGCAGTTACTCGGAGGGTTATCAGCCCCAGCATTTT.

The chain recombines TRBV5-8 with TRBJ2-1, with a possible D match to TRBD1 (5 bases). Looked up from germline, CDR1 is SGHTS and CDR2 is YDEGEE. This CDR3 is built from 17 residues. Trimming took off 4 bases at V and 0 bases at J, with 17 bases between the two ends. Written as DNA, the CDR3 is TGTGCCAGCAGCCCACGCTGGGGCAGGAGCTCCTACAATGAGCAGTTCTTC. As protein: CASSPRWGRSSYNEQFF.

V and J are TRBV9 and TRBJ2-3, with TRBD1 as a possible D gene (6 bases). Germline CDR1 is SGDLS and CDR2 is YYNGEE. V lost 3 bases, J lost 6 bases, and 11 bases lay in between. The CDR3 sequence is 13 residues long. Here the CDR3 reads CASSGLRGDTQYF. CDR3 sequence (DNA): TGTGCCAGCAGCGGATTGAGGGGGGATACGCAGTATTTT.

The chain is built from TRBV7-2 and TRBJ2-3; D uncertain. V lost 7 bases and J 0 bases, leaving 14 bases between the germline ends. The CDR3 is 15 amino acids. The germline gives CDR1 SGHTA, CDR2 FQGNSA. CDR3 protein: CASTRLGSSTDTQYF. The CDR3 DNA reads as TGTGCCAGCACCCGGCTGGGGTCTAGCACAGATACGCAGTATTTT. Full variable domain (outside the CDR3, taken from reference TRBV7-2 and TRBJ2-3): GAGVSQSPSNKVTEKGKDVELRCDPISGHTALYWYRQSLGQGLEFLIYFQGNSAPDKSGLPSDRFSAERTGGSVSTLTIQRTQQEDSAVYLCASTRLGSSTDTQYFGPGTRLTVL.

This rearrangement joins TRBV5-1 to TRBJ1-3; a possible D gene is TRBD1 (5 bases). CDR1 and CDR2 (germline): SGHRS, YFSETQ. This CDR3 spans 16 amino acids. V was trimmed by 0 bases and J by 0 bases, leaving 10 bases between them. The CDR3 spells CASSLAPGASGNTIYF. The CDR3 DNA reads TGCGCCAGCAGCTTGGCCCCTGGGGCCTCTGGAAACACCATATATTTT.